These 30 T cell receptor beta chains share one sample of origin, sequenced in a study of blood T cell repertoires in COVID-19. Clones were read by immunoSEQ multiplex PCR, and TCRdb kept only the in-frame ones, dropping some. Among approximately 52,000 clones, around 90% were seen once, and the ten largest hold approximately 15%. What was sequenced was peripheral blood. The receptors were gathered from a human donor with active COVID-19. The donor label of this sample is uncertain.

This sequence joins TRBV4-3 and TRBJ2-7, with 10 bases that match TRBD2. Per the germline V gene, CDR1 is LGHNA and CDR2 is YSLEER. This CDR3 region has 17 residues. Losses at the gene ends were 0 bases for V and 3 bases for J; bases not matched to a gene: 8. CDR3 sequence reads: CASSQDRPGTSDYEQYV. The CDR3 coding sequence is TGCGCCAGCAGCCAAGATCGCCCGGGGACTAGCGACTACGAGCAGTACGTC.

This chain joins TRBV7-9 and TRBJ2-1; TRBD1 is a possible D gene (5 bases). Germline V gene lookup returns CDR1 SEHNR and CDR2 FQNEAQ (reference sequence). V was cut by 5 bases and J by 0 bases, with 14 bases left in between. The CDR3 runs to 16 residues. The chain's CDR3 is CASSGAGAVSYNEQFF. CDR3 nucleotide sequence: TGTGCCAGCAGCGGCGCTGGGGCGGTCTCCTACAATGAGCAGTTCTTC. The entire variable domain, with the rest obtained from reference TRBV7-9 and TRBJ2-1, is as follows: DTGVSQNPRHKITKRGQNVTFRCDPISEHNRLYWYRQTLGQGPEFLTYFQNEAQLEKSRLLSDRFSAERPKGSFSTLEIQRTEQGDSAMYLCASSGAGAVSYNEQFFGPGTRLTVL.

The chain recombines TRBV4-3 with TRBJ1-1, with D possibly TRBD1 on 6 matching bases. Trimming took off 1 base at V and 3 bases at J, with 9 bases between the two ends. The CDR3 has 14 residues. Germline V lookup: CDR1 LGHNA, CDR2 YSLEER. CDR3 residues: CASSQGRGDTEAFF. The CDR3 coding sequence is TGCGCCAGCAGCCAAGGCAGGGGAGACACTGAAGCTTTCTTT.

The count of this clone is one. The V and J genes are TRBV7-8 and TRBJ2-3; 12 nucleotides match TRBD1. Per the germline V gene, CDR1 is SGHVS and CDR2 is FQNEAQ. This CDR3 is built from 16 residues. After removal of 2 bases from V and 3 bases from J, the junction contained 3 bases not matched to a gene. In DNA form, the CDR3 reads TGTGCCAGCAGCTTAAAGGGACAGGGGGCAACAGATACGCAGTATTTT. It encodes CASSLKGQGATDTQYF.

The V and J genes are TRBV5-1 and TRBJ2-1; tentative D call: TRBD2 (5 bases). The V gene lost 2 bases and the J gene lost 3 bases, with 12 bases spanning the gap. The CDR3 loop spans 15 amino acids. Germline V lookup: CDR1 SGHRS, CDR2 YFSETQ. The CDR3 sequence: CASSLVGVGYNEQFF. CDR3 nucleotide sequence: TGCGCCAGCAGCTTAGTGGGAGTCGGCTACAATGAGCAGTTCTTC.

The chain links TRBV28 to TRBJ2-1, with TRBD2 identical over 7 bases. The J segment lost 5 bases and the V segment lost 4 bases, leaving 11 bases of the junction unmatched. The CDR3 runs to 16 residues. Germline CDR1 MDHEN, CDR2 SYDVKM. The CDR3 DNA reads as TGTGCCAGCAGTTGGCCCCTTCTAGCGGCGGACAATGAGCAGTTCTTC. It specifies CASSWPLLAADNEQFF.

This chain joins TRBV6-6 and TRBJ1-1, with 7 bases lining up with TRBD1. The CDR3 has 16 amino acids. Germline V gene data show CDR1 as MNHNY and CDR2 as SVGAGI (reference sequence). V trimming: 2 bases; J trimming: 11 bases; junction bases outside the gene matches: 17. DNA for the CDR3: TGTGCCAGCAGTTACGAAAGGGGGCGTACCGCCTGGAGGGCTTTCTTT. As protein: CASSYERGRTAWRAFF.

The genes are TRBV7-2 and TRBJ1-2; no definite D call. Germline V CDR1 and CDR2: SGHTA, FQGNSA. This CDR3 contains 12 residues. V was shortened by 1 base and J by 6 bases, with 6 bases between the two germline ends. The CDR3 spells CASSLDSHGYTF. DNA for the CDR3: TGTGCCAGCAGCTTAGACTCGCATGGCTACACCTTC.

The CDR3 sequence is CASSDRAYYEQYV. CDR3 sequence (DNA): TGTGCCAGCAGCGACAGGGCTTACTACGAGCAGTACGTC. V usage is TRBV14 and J usage is TRBJ2-7; TRBD1 matches 7 bases. The CDR3 is 13 residues long. Trimming removed 5 bases from V and 3 bases from J; junction bases left unmatched: 4. The germline CDR1 and CDR2 sequences are SGHDN and FVKESK.

This clone was detected only a few times. The V and J genes are TRBV27 and TRBJ1-3; D remains ambiguous. V lost 6 bases and J 4 bases, leaving 25 bases between the germline ends. The CDR3 is 18 residues long. Germline assignment: CDR1 MNHEY and CDR2 SMNVEV (reference sequence). The CDR3 bases are TGTGCCAGCAGCCTCCGGGGTTCTCACCTACCGTCGGGAAACACCATATATTTT. Its translation: CASSLRGSHLPSGNTIYF.

The V and J genes are TRBV3-1 (or the pseudogene TRBV3-2) and TRBJ2-1; D uncertain. The CDR3 runs to 12 residues. Germline CDR1 is LGHDT and CDR2 is YNNKEL (reference sequence). Trimming took 5 bases from V and 7 from J, leaving 9 bases between them. The CDR3 nucleotides read TGTGCCAGCAGCTCCTTAGCAAATGAGCAGTTCTTC. Translating it yields CASSSLANEQFF.

CDR3 amino acids: CASSSDRGLSGNTIYF. The CDR3 bases are TGTGCCAGCAGCTCTGACAGGGGCCTCTCTGGAAACACCATATATTTT. V is TRBV5-6 and J is TRBJ1-3; 8 positions agree with TRBD1. Germline V gene data show CDR1 as SGHDT and CDR2 as YYEEEE. V was pared by 3 bases and J by 0 bases, with 5 bases of the junction left unmatched. CDR3 length equals 16 residues.

The chain has TRBV18 and TRBJ1-1; D remains ambiguous. CDR1 is KGHSH and CDR2 is LQKENI in the germline V gene. Trimming left V 3 bases short and J 3 bases short, with 17 bases between. The CDR3 is made up of 16 amino acids. CDR3 coding DNA: TGTGCCAGCTCACCGAGTTCTGTCGGGTCGGACACTGAAGCTTTCTTT. This translates into CASSPSSVGSDTEAFF.

The chain is built from TRBV10-1 and TRBJ2-7; weak D call: TRBD1 (5 bases). CDR3 size: 14 residues. Germline CDR1 WNHNN, CDR2 SYGVQD (reference sequence). V lost 0 bases to trimming and J lost 4 bases, with 10 bases between them. The CDR3 DNA follows: TGCGCCAGCAGTGAGTCGGGGCAGGCGTACGAGCAGTACTTC. Translating it yields CASSESGQAYEQYF.

To note about this clone: One end of the junction is discordant with germline, which a read error may explain. The chain combines TRBV7-7 with TRBJ2-1; TRBD1 aligns across 7 bases. The CDR3 has 15 residues. Germline lookup yields CDR1 SSHAT and CDR2 FNYEAQ (reference sequence). The CDR3 coding sequence is TGTGCTAGCAGCCACAGACAGGGTACCTACAATGAGCAGTTCTTC. It encodes CASSHRQGTYNEQFF.

This clone was detected once. The V and J genes are TRBV5-1 and TRBJ1-1; D is undetermined. CDR3 length: 13 amino acids. The V gene lost 5 bases and the J gene lost 3 bases, with 11 bases spanning the gap. Germline V gene data show CDR1 as SGHRS and CDR2 as YFSETQ. Here the CDR3 reads CASREGPDTEAFF. The CDR3 DNA is TGCGCCAGCAGAGAGGGCCCAGACACTGAAGCTTTCTTT.

The rearrangement joins TRBV18 to TRBJ1-1; TRBD1 might be the D (5 bases). The CDR3 extends over 15 amino acids. The V and J ends lost 2 bases and 2 bases respectively, with 12 bases between them. From germline, CDR1 is KGHSH and CDR2 LQKENI. DNA of the CDR3: TGTGCCAGCTCACCAGCCACAGGTTTCAACACTGAAGCTTTCTTT. Protein product: CASSPATGFNTEAFF.

The chain employs TRBV18 and TRBJ2-7; 9 nucleotides match TRBD1. J gave up 2 bases and V 3 bases, and 5 bases lay outside the gene matches. CDR1 and CDR2 (germline): KGHSH, LQKENI. CDR3 length: 15 residues. CDR3 sequence: CASSPGQGSPYEQYF. DNA for the CDR3: TGTGCCAGCTCACCGGGACAGGGATCCCCCTACGAGCAGTACTTC.

The chain employs TRBV14 and TRBJ2-3; D is undetermined. The CDR3 extends over 14 amino acids. V gave up 2 bases and J gave up 2 bases, with 8 bases separating them. Germline CDR1 is SGHDN and CDR2 is FVKESK. The CDR3 sequence is CASSQPRHTDTQYF. CDR3 DNA sequence: TGTGCCAGCAGCCAACCCAGGCACACAGATACGCAGTATTTT.

The gene calls are TRBV7-3 and TRBJ2-5, with D possibly being TRBD1 (6 bases). This CDR3 is 13 amino acids long. V gave up 5 bases and J gave up 5 bases, with 12 bases separating them. Germline CDR1 SGHTA, CDR2 FQGTGA. Written as DNA, the CDR3 is TGTGCCAGCAGCGCACAGGGATGGGAGACCCAGTACTTC. This encodes CASSAQGWETQYF. Looking up the rest from reference TRBV7-3 and TRBJ2-5 gives the full variable domain: GAGVSQTPSNKVTEKGKYVELRCDPISGHTALYWYRQSLGQGPEFLIYFQGTGAADDSGLPNDRFFAVRPEGSVSTLKIQRTERGDSAVYLCASSAQGWETQYFGPGTRLLVL.

The J gene is TRBJ1-2, the V gene TRBV5-1; 7 positions agree with TRBD1. Germline CDR1 reads SGHRS; CDR2 reads YFSETQ. This CDR3 region has 13 residues. The junction had 2 bases not matched to a gene; V was cut back by 5 bases and J by 1 base. CDR3 coding DNA: TGCGCCAGCAGGACAGGGATTAACTATGGCTACACCTTC. Its protein is CASRTGINYGYTF.

The V and J genes are TRBV19 and TRBJ1-2; 9 nucleotides align to TRBD1. The V segment lost 3 bases and the J segment 5 bases; nucleotides outside the gene matches: 7. Germline V gene data show CDR1 as LNHDA and CDR2 as SQIVND (reference sequence). The CDR3 is 15 residues long. As DNA, the CDR3 is TGTGCCAGTAGTATCCCCGGACAGGGGAAGTATGGCTACACCTTC. This sequence encodes CASSIPGQGKYGYTF.

The rearrangement joins TRBV4-1 to TRBJ2-1; a weak D match, TRBD2 (5 bases). Trimming removed 3 bases from V and 10 bases from J, with 16 bases in between. The CDR3 runs to 14 residues. Germline CDR1 and CDR2: MGHRA and YSYEKL. CDR3 in amino acids: CASSHPIGGGEQFF. The CDR3 nucleotides read TGCGCCAGCAGCCACCCTATTGGAGGTGGGGAGCAGTTCTTC.

This chain uses TRBV5-1 with TRBJ1-1; D is perhaps TRBD1 (6 bases). Germline-derived CDR1 and CDR2 are SGHRS and YFSETQ. This CDR3 comprises 14 residues. Trimming cost V 4 bases and J 4 bases, with 14 bases left between them. The CDR3 loop reads CASSGRQESTEAFF. The CDR3 DNA is TGCGCCAGCAGCGGTCGACAGGAGAGCACTGAAGCTTTCTTT.

This chain connects TRBV18 to TRBJ2-1; 7 bases fit TRBD1. J was trimmed by 1 base and V by 4 bases; bases with no gene match: 10. The length of the CDR3 is 17 residues. Germline assignment: CDR1 KGHSH and CDR2 LQKENI. CDR3 sequence: CASSQGAGGLSYNEQFF. The CDR3 region has the DNA TGTGCCAGCTCACAGGGGGCTGGGGGTCTTTCCTACAATGAGCAGTTCTTC.

The rearrangement joins TRBV6-6 to TRBJ2-7; possible D gene TRBD2, 6 bases. Per the germline V gene, CDR1 is MNHNY and CDR2 is SVGAGI (reference sequence). This CDR3 spans 15 amino acids. The germline V and J ends were trimmed by 2 bases and 3 bases, with 14 bases remaining between them. CDR3 coding DNA: TGTGCCAGCAGTTACGGAGGGACGGGGAACTACGAGCAGTACTTC. Translated, it gives CASSYGGTGNYEQYF.

The V and J genes are TRBV7-9 and TRBJ2-1; 13 nucleotides line up with TRBD2. CDR3 length: 17 amino acids. From germline, CDR1 is SEHNR and CDR2 FQNEAQ (reference sequence). Trimming at V came to 2 bases and at J to 10 bases, leaving 11 bases not matched to a gene. CDR3: CASSLPFGLAGEEEQFF. As DNA, the CDR3 is TGTGCCAGCAGCTTACCTTTCGGACTAGCGGGAGAGGAAGAGCAGTTCTTC.

V usage is TRBV5-5 and J usage is TRBJ2-7; D gene ambiguous. The CDR3 extends over 14 amino acids. Germline V gene data show CDR1 as SGHKS and CDR2 as YYEKEE (reference sequence). Trimming cost V 0 bases and J 2 bases, with 9 bases left between them. CDR3 in DNA: TGTGCCAGCAGCTTGGAGTCGACACCCTACGAGCAGTACTTC. It yields the protein CASSLESTPYEQYF.

The gene calls are TRBV5-1 and TRBJ2-7, with 14 bases matching TRBD2. Germline V gives CDR1 SGHRS, CDR2 YFSETQ. The V gene end was trimmed by 6 bases and the J gene end by 7 bases; junction bases not matched to a gene: 12. CDR3 size: 16 residues. The CDR3 region is CASTVDPGTSGGEQYF. The CDR3 DNA sequence: TGCGCCAGCACTGTGGACCCCGGGACTAGCGGGGGAGAGCAGTACTTC.

The V call is TRBV5-8, the J call TRBJ1-1, with D possibly being TRBD1 (6 bases). V gave up 0 bases and J gave up 4 bases, with 10 bases separating them. The CDR3 runs 14 residues. Germline-derived CDR1 and CDR2 are SGHTS and YDEGEE. This CDR3 reads CASSLEGGTTEAFF. The CDR3 bases are TGTGCCAGCAGCTTGGAGGGGGGGACCACTGAAGCTTTCTTT.